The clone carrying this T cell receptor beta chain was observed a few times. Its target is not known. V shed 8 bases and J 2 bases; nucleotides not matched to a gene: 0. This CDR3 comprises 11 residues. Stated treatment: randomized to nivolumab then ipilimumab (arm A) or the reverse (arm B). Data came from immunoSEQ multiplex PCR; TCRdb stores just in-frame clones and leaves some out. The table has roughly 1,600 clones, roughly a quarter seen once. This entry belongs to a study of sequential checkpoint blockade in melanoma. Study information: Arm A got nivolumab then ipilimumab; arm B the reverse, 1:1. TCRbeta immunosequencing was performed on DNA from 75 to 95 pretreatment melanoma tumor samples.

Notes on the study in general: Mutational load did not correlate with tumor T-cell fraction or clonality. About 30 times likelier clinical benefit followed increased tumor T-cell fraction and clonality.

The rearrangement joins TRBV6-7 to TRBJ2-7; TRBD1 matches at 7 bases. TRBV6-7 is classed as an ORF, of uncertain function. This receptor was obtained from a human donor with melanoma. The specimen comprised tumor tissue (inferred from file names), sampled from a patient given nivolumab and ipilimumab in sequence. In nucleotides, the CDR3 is TGTGCCAGCCAGGGGGCCTACGAGCAGTACTTC. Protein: CASQGAYEQYF.